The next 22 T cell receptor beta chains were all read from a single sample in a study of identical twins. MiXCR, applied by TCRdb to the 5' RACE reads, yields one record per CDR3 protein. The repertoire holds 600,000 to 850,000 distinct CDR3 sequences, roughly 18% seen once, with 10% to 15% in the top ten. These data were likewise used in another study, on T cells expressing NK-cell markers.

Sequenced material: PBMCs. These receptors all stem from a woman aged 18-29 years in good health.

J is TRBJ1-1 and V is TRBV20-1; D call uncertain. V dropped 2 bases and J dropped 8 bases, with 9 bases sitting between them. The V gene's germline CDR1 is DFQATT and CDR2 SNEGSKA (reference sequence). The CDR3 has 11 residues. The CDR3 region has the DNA TGCAGTGCTAGAACGGCGGAGGAAGCTTTCTTT. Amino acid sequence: CSARTAEEAFF.

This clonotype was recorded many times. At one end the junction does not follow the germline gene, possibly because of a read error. The CDR3 reads CASSLAVNTGELFF. The CDR3 DNA reads as TGCGCCAGCAGCCTTGCGGTGAACACCGGGGAGCTGTTTTTT. The V call is TRBV7-9, the J call TRBJ2-2, with D unresolved. CDR1 and CDR2 (germline): SEHNR, FQNEAQ (reference sequence). The CDR3 extends over 14 amino acids.

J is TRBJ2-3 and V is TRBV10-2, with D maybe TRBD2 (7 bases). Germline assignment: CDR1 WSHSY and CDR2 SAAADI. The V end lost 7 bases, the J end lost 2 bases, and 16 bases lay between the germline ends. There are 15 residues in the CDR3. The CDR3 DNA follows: TGCGCCAGCACCAACCGGGGGGCCCTCACAGATACGCAGTATTTT. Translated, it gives CASTNRGALTDTQYF.

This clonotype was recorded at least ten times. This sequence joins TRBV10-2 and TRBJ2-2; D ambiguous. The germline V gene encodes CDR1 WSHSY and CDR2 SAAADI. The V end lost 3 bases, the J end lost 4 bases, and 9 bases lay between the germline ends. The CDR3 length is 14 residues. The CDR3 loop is CASSDRIVTGELFF. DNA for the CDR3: TGCGCCAGCAGTGATCGGATTGTCACCGGGGAGCTGTTTTTT.

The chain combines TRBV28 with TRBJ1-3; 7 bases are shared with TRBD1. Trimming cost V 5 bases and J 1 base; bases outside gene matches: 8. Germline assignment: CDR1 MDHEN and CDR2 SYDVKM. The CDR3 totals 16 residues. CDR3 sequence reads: CASSPKGRGSGNTIYF. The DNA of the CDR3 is TGTGCCAGCAGTCCGAAGGGCAGGGGGTCTGGAAACACCATATATTTT.

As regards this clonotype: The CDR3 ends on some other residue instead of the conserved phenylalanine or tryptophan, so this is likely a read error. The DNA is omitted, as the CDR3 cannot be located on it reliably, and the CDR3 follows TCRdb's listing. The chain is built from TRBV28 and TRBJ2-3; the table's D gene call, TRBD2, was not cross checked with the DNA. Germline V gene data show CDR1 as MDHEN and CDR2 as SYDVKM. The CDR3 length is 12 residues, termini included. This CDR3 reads CASSSPGLPTFE.

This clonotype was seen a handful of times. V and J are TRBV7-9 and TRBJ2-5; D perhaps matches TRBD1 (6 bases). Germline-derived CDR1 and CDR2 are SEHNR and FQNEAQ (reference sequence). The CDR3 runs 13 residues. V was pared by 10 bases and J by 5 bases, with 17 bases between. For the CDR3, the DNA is TGTGCCATCTCAAACGAGGGGGAGGAGACCCAGTACTTC. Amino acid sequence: CAISNEGEETQYF.

CDR3 DNA sequence: TGTGCCAGCAGTTACTCGGGCAGTCTGACCACTGAAGCTTTCTTT. It encodes CASSYSGSLTTEAFF. This rearrangement joins TRBV6-5 to TRBJ1-1; the D is unclear. The length of the CDR3 is 15 residues. Germline CDR1 reads MNHEY; CDR2 reads SVGAGI. V was trimmed by 0 bases and J by 4 bases, leaving 12 bases between them.

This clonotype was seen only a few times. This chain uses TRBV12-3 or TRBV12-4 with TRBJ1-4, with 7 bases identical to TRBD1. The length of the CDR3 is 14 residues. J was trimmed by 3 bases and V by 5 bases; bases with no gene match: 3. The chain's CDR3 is CASSTGAPNEKLFF. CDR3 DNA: TGTGCCAGCAGTACAGGGGCGCCTAATGAAAAACTGTTTTTT.

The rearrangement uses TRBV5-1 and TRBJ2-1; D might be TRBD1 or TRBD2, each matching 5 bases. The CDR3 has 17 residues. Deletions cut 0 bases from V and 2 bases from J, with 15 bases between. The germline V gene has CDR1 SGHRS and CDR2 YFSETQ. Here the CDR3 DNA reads TGCGCCAGCAGCTTGGCCCTGGGACCCTTTGCCTACAATGAGCAGTTCTTC. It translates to CASSLALGPFAYNEQFF.

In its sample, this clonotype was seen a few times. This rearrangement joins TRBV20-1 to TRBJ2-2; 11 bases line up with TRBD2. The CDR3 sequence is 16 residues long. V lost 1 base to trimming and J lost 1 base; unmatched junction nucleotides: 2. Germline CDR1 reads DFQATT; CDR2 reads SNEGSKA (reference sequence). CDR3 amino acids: CSARVAGGLNTGELFF. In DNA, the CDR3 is TGCAGTGCTAGAGTAGCGGGGGGGCTGAACACCGGGGAGCTGTTTTTT.

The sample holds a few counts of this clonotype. CDR3 DNA sequence: TGTGCCAGCAGCTTAGCAGGAGGTTCTCAGCCCCAGCATTTT. Translated: CASSLAGGSQPQHF. This sequence joins TRBV7-6 and TRBJ1-5; D not resolved. V lost 0 bases and J 6 bases, leaving 9 bases between the germline ends. From germline, CDR1 is SGHVS and CDR2 FNYEAQ. This CDR3 comprises 14 residues.

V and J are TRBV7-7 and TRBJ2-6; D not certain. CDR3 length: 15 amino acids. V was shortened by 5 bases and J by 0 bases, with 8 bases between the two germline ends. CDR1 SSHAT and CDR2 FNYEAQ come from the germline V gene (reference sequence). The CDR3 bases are TGTGCCAGCAGCCCGAGTTACTCTGGGGCCAACGTCCTGACTTTC. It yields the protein CASSPSYSGANVLTF.

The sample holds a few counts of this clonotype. CDR3 nucleotide sequence: TGTGCCAGCAGTTTTCTTATACCTTGGGTCCAGCATTTT. Protein sequence: CASSFLIPWVQHF. The gene calls are TRBV12-3 or TRBV12-4 and TRBJ1-5; D not certain. The CDR3 is 13 residues long. V dropped 3 bases and J dropped 12 bases, with 15 bases sitting between them.

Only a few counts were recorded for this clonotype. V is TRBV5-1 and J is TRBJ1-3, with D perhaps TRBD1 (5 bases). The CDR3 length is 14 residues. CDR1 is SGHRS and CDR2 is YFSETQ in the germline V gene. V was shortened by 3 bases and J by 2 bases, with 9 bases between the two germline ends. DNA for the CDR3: TGCGCCAGCAGCTGGGACGGGGCTGGAAACACCATATATTTT. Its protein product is CASSWDGAGNTIYF.

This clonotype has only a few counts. The CDR3 protein is CASTGSASTDTQYF. As DNA, the CDR3 is TGTGCTAGTACCGGGTCGGCTAGCACAGATACGCAGTATTTT. The rearrangement uses TRBV12-5 and TRBJ2-3; D call uncertain. The CDR3 spans 14 residues. CDR1 is LGHNT and CDR2 is FRNRAP in the germline V gene. Trimming took off 8 bases at V and 0 bases at J, with 12 bases between the two ends.

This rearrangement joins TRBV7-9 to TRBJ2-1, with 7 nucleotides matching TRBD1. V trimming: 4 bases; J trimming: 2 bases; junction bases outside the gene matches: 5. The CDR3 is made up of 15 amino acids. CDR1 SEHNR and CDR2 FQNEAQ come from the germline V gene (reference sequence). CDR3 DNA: TGTGCCAGCAGCTCCCCGACAGGGCCCTACAATGAGCAGTTCTTC. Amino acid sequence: CASSSPTGPYNEQFF.

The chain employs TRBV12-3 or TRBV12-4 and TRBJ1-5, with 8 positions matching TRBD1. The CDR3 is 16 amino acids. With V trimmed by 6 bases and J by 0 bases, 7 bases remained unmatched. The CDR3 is CASSPRTGNSNQPQHF. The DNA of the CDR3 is TGTGCCAGCAGCCCAAGGACAGGGAATAGCAATCAGCCCCAGCATTTT.

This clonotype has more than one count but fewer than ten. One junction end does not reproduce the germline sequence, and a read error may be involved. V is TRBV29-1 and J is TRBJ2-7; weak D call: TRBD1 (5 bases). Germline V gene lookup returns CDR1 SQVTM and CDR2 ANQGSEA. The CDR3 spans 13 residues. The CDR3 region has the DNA TGCGGCGTTCGTGACAGCTCCACCTACGAGCAGTACTTC. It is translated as CGVRDSSTYEQYF.

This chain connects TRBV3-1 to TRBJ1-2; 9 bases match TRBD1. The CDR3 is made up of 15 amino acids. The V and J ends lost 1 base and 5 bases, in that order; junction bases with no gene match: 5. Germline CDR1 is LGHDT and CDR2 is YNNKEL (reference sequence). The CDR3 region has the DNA TGTGCCAGCAGCCAAGGTCCCGGGACAGGGTATGGCTACACCTTC. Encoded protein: CASSQGPGTGYGYTF.

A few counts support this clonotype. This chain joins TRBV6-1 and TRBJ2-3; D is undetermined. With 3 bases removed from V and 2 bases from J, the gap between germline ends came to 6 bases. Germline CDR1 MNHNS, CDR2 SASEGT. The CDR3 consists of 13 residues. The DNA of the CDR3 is TGTGCCAGCAGTGATCCGAACACAGATACGCAGTATTTT. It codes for CASSDPNTDTQYF.

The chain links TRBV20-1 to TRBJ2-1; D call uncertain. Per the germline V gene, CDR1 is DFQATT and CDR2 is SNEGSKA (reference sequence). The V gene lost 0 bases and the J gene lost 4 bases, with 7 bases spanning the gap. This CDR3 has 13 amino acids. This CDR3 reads CSARDSRYNEQFF. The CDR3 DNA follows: TGCAGTGCTAGAGATTCCAGATACAATGAGCAGTTCTTC.